Here is one T cell receptor (beta chain) with its context. V was shortened by 0 bases and J by 2 bases, with 19 bases between the two germline ends. This CDR3 is 18 amino acids long. Germline V gene lookup returns CDR1 MDHEN and CDR2 SYDVKM. The entry originates in a study of shared clonotypes between healthy human individuals. All the donors were Caucasian adults who lived in Nashville, Tennessee. Subsets obtained from CD4+ cells comprised CD45RA+ naive and CD45RA-negative memory cells. Each subset's genomic DNA was shared equally among a number of immunoSEQ plates. The assay was immunoSEQ multiplex PCR, and TCRdb's table has in-frame clones only and misses some. The data hold over 950,000 clones, with 70% to 80% observed a single time.

The receptor comes from a man younger than 35 in good health. Some clones in this sample may be carry-over from other donors' samples. The sample was memory CD4+ T cells from PBMCs. Noted subset: CD45RA-negative fraction. J is TRBJ1-1 and V is TRBV28; D might be TRBD1 (6 bases). Here the CDR3 DNA reads TGTGCCAGCAGTTTATGGGAGGGGGACCAAGGGGGAAACACTGAAGCTTTCTTT. Residues: CASSLWEGDQGGNTEAFF.